This passage covers 18 T cell receptor beta chains from one sample sequenced in a study of TIL therapy for anti-PD-1-resistant metastatic lung cancer. This was the immunoSEQ v3 assay. Clones were read by immunoSEQ multiplex PCR, and TCRdb kept only the in-frame ones, dropping some. The sample has about 60,000 clones, about nine tenths seen once. Time point defined: pre-treatment sample, taken before nivolumab and TIL therapy. The sequencing here drew on blood, taken at baseline. These receptors all stem from a person aged 25-80 years with non-small cell lung cancer.

The chain uses TRBV18 and TRBJ1-5; 7 nucleotides match TRBD1. V lost 4 bases and J lost 5; bases outside the gene matches: 8. The CDR3 runs to 15 residues. Per the germline V gene, CDR1 is KGHSH and CDR2 is LQKENI. CDR3 nucleotides: TGTGCCAGCTCACTTACCCCTGACAGGGATCAGCCCCAGCATTTT. This codes for CASSLTPDRDQPQHF.

V usage is TRBV27 and J usage is TRBJ2-3; D not resolved. V was cut by 2 bases and J by 5 bases, with 14 bases left in between. Germline CDR1 reads MNHEY; CDR2 reads SMNVEV (reference sequence). This CDR3 has 15 residues. This CDR3 reads CASSLMVSPGDTQYF. DNA for the CDR3: TGTGCCAGCAGTTTAATGGTTAGCCCCGGAGATACGCAGTATTTT.

V usage is TRBV11-2 and J usage is TRBJ1-1; the D gene is possibly TRBD1 (5 bases). From germline, CDR1 is SGHAT and CDR2 FQNNGV. CDR3 size: 15 residues. V lost 5 bases and J lost 1, with 14 bases in between. DNA of the CDR3: TGTGCCAGCAGCCCCCTCCTGGGGGGGAACACTGAAGCTTTCTTT. It yields the protein CASSPLLGGNTEAFF.

DNA of the CDR3: TGTGCCAGCAGCCCTACCATTAGTCAGACTGAAGCTTTCTTT. It codes for CASSPTISQTEAFF. The V gene is TRBV9, the J gene TRBJ1-1, with D unresolved. In germline, CDR1 is SGDLS, CDR2 YYNGEE. The length of the CDR3 is 14 residues. Trimming left V 4 bases short and J 5 bases short, with 15 bases between.

The rearrangement links TRBV14 to TRBJ1-4; D not certain. The V and J ends lost 3 bases and 0 bases respectively, with 5 bases between them. Germline values: CDR1 SGHDN, CDR2 FVKESK. The CDR3 runs 14 residues. In nucleotides, the CDR3 is TGTGCCAGCAGCCAGCGGCCAACTAATGAAAAACTGTTTTTT. Residues: CASSQRPTNEKLFF. Variable domain in full (rest from reference TRBV14 and TRBJ1-4): EAGVTQFPSHSVIEKGQTVTLRCDPISGHDNLYWYRRVMGKEIKFLLHFVKESKQDESGMPNNRFLAERTGGTYSTLKVQPAELEDSGVYFCASSQRPTNEKLFFGSGTQLSVL.

The chain carries TRBV4-1 and TRBJ2-3; 12 bases map to TRBD2. CDR3 length: 18 residues. V shed 0 bases and J 3 bases; nucleotides not matched to a gene: 7. Per the germline V gene, CDR1 is MGHRA and CDR2 is YSYEKL. CDR3 sequence: CASSQEALAGGRTDTQYF. Here the CDR3 DNA reads TGCGCCAGCAGCCAAGAAGCGCTAGCGGGAGGGCGGACAGATACGCAGTATTTT.

CDR3 sequence: CASKSGSLNEQFF. Written as DNA, the CDR3 is TGTGCCAGTAAAAGCGGGAGTTTAAATGAGCAGTTCTTC. The V call is TRBV19, the J call TRBJ2-1; the match to TRBD2 covers 8 bases. The germline V gene encodes CDR1 LNHDA and CDR2 SQIVND (reference sequence). With 7 bases clipped from V and 7 bases from J, the junction kept 6 bases outside the gene matches. The CDR3 spans 13 residues.

This chain joins TRBV5-1 and TRBJ2-7, with 9 bases lining up with TRBD1. V shed 2 bases, J shed 2 bases, and the junction held 2 bases outside the gene matches. The CDR3 is made up of 14 amino acids. The germline gives CDR1 SGHRS, CDR2 YFSETQ. The CDR3 sequence: CASSFGTGTYEQYF. DNA for the CDR3: TGCGCCAGCAGCTTTGGGACAGGGACCTACGAGCAGTACTTC.

This rearrangement joins TRBV5-6 to TRBJ1-1, with D maybe TRBD1 (6 bases). The V end was cut by 0 bases, the J end by 3 bases, with 9 bases between. CDR1 SGHDT and CDR2 YYEEEE come from the germline V gene. CDR3 length: 14 residues. The CDR3 DNA is TGTGCCAGCAGCTTGGATTACAGGGACACTGAAGCTTTCTTT. Protein product: CASSLDYRDTEAFF. The entire variable domain, with the rest obtained from reference TRBV5-6 and TRBJ1-1, is as follows: DAGVTQSPTHLIKTRGQQVTLRCSPKSGHDTVSWYQQALGQGPQFIFQYYEEEERQRGNFPDRFSGHQFPNYSSELNVNALLLGDSALYLCASSLDYRDTEAFFGQGTRLTVV.

This chain joins TRBV27 and TRBJ1-2; 9 nucleotides match TRBD1. There are 13 residues in the CDR3. Germline values: CDR1 MNHEY, CDR2 SMNVEV (reference sequence). V gave up 6 bases and J gave up 8 bases; unmatched junction bases: 7. The CDR3 spells CASRATGGTGYTF. In DNA, the CDR3 is TGTGCCAGCAGGGCTACAGGGGGCACGGGCTACACCTTC.

This chain connects TRBV7-9 to TRBJ2-2; no reliable D call. V was shortened by 1 base and J by 7 bases, with 4 bases between the two germline ends. The CDR3 contains 12 residues. Looked up from germline, CDR1 is SEHNR and CDR2 is FQNEAQ (reference sequence). The CDR3 reads CASSLDLGELFF. The CDR3 region has the DNA TGTGCCAGCAGCTTAGACCTCGGGGAGCTGTTTTTT.

This clone was observed once. This chain links TRBV19 with TRBJ1-1; TRBD1 aligns across 8 bases. Trimming removed 5 bases from V and 1 base from J; junction bases left unmatched: 6. Per the germline V gene, CDR1 is LNHDA and CDR2 is SQIVND (reference sequence). The length of the CDR3 is 15 residues. The CDR3 DNA reads as TGTGCCAGTAGTCTCCGGGGACAGGCGAACACTGAAGCTTTCTTT. Protein sequence: CASSLRGQANTEAFF.

This clone was seen only a few times. The rearrangement links TRBV4-1 to TRBJ2-7; no reliable D call. Trimming cost V 0 bases and J 4 bases, with 10 bases left between them. The germline gives CDR1 MGHRA, CDR2 YSYEKL. CDR3 size: 14 residues. CDR3 residues: CASSQDLAVYEQYF. Here the CDR3 DNA reads TGCGCCAGCAGCCAAGATTTGGCTGTGTACGAGCAGTACTTC.

The chain recombines TRBV14 with TRBJ2-1; weak D call: TRBD1 (6 bases). The CDR3 has 17 amino acids. The V and J ends lost 0 bases and 8 bases respectively, with 20 bases between them. The V gene's germline CDR1 is SGHDN and CDR2 FVKESK. The chain's CDR3 is CASSQDLGEQGNDEQFF. In DNA, the CDR3 is TGTGCCAGCAGCCAAGATCTGGGGGAACAGGGAAACGATGAGCAGTTCTTC.

The rearrangement joins TRBV30 to TRBJ2-1, with D perhaps TRBD2 (7 bases). The CDR3 extends over 15 amino acids. The V gene's germline CDR1 is GTSNPN and CDR2 SVGIG (reference sequence). Deletions cut 0 bases from V and 5 bases from J, with 14 bases between. CDR3 nucleotide sequence: TGTGCCTGGAGTGTACTAAGGGGGGGGCACAATGAGCAGTTCTTC. Translated, it gives CAWSVLRGGHNEQFF.

The chain combines TRBV19 with TRBJ2-7; the D call may be TRBD1 or TRBD2 (5 bases each). This CDR3 is built from 11 residues. The germline V and J ends were trimmed by 5 bases and 5 bases, with 7 bases remaining between them. CDR1 is LNHDA, CDR2 SQIVND, per germline (reference sequence). CDR3: CASSGGNEQYF. As DNA, the CDR3 is TGTGCCAGTAGTGGGGGAAACGAGCAGTACTTC. Together with reference TRBV19 and TRBJ2-7, the CDR3 gives the full variable domain: DGGITQSPKYLFRKEGQNVTLSCEQNLNHDAMYWYRQDPGQGLRLIYYSQIVNDFQKGDIAEGYSVSREKKESFPLTVTSAQKNPTAFYLCASSGGNEQYFGPGTRLTVT.

The CDR3 reads CTSSQPRDSRKQFF. The CDR3 DNA is TGCACCAGCAGCCAACCCCGGGACTCCCGTAAGCAGTTCTTC. The gene calls are TRBV1 and TRBJ2-1; the table names TRBD2, a call not compared with the DNA. TRBV1 is classified as a pseudogene. The CDR3 loop spans 14 amino acids.

This clone appeared once. The chain employs TRBV19 and TRBJ1-1; TRBD1 agrees at 8 bases. The length of the CDR3 is 14 residues. The ends lost 6 bases at V and 6 bases at J; junction bases unmatched: 9. Germline-derived CDR1 and CDR2 are LNHDA and SQIVND (reference sequence). The CDR3 DNA follows: TGTGCCAGTAGCCTTGGACAGGGCCGGGCTGAAGCTTTCTTT. Protein sequence: CASSLGQGRAEAFF.